Presented here are 23 T cell receptor beta chains from one specimen sequenced in a study of PD-1 blockade in classical Hodgkin lymphoma. The method was immunoSEQ multiplex PCR; TCRdb's version includes in-frame clones alone and lacks a portion of them. Counted here are tens of thousands of clones, approximately 80% occurring once; the ten biggest clones make up approximately 20%. There was relapse after autologous stem cell transplantation in every patient, and there was variation in brentuximab vedotin exposure. The sequences come from peripheral blood mononuclear cells (PBMCs), collected at baseline. The source of these receptors is a human donor with classical Hodgkin lymphoma.

The V and J genes are TRBV4-3 and TRBJ2-7; TRBD1 might be the D (5 bases). Germline CDR1 reads LGHNA; CDR2 reads YSLEER. V was pared by 0 bases and J by 0 bases, with 12 bases between. This CDR3 contains 16 residues. CDR3 sequence reads: CASSQDWGYTSYEQYF. The CDR3 DNA sequence: TGCGCCAGCAGCCAAGATTGGGGCTATACCTCCTACGAGCAGTACTTC.

The rearrangement joins TRBV10-2 to TRBJ1-1; D might be TRBD1 (5 bases). The CDR3 consists of 15 residues. CDR1 and CDR2 (germline): WSHSY, SAAADI. Between the trimmed V and J ends, which lost 6 bases and 7 bases, there was a span of 21 bases. Here the CDR3 reads CASRGLVQAGNEAFF. The CDR3 DNA sequence: TGCGCCAGCAGAGGTTTGGTACAGGCAGGAAATGAAGCTTTCTTT.

This chain connects TRBV6-1 to TRBJ1-1; no clear D. CDR1 MNHNS and CDR2 SASEGT come from the germline V gene. The length of the CDR3 is 16 residues. The V gene lost 4 bases and the J gene lost 1 base, with 16 bases spanning the gap. The CDR3 protein is CASSVRGFVGNTEAFF. CDR3 DNA sequence: TGTGCCAGCAGTGTTCGAGGGTTTGTCGGGAACACTGAAGCTTTCTTT.

The rearrangement joins TRBV28 to TRBJ1-2; D is ambiguous. Per the germline V gene, CDR1 is MDHEN and CDR2 is SYDVKM. V was pared by 3 bases and J by 6 bases, with 8 bases between. The CDR3 sequence is 12 residues long. CDR3 amino acids: CASSFVGDGYTF. CDR3 DNA: TGTGCCAGCAGTTTTGTGGGTGATGGCTACACCTTC.

CDR3 region: CSVALGGGETQYF. In DNA, the CDR3 is TGCAGCGTTGCTCTAGGGGGGGGAGAGACCCAGTACTTC. J is TRBJ2-5 and V is TRBV29-1; perhaps TRBD2 as D (7 bases). This CDR3 spans 13 amino acids. V was trimmed by 4 bases and J by 4 bases, leaving 13 bases between them. The germline V gene has CDR1 SQVTM and CDR2 ANQGSEA.

About this clone: A read error may explain this, as a much larger clone is one base away. The genes are TRBV7-6 and TRBJ2-2; TRBD2 is a possible D gene (5 bases). This CDR3 region has 17 residues. CDR1 is SGHVS and CDR2 is FNYEAQ in the germline V gene. This CDR3 reads CASSLPALGVPTGELLF. CDR3 DNA: TGTGCCAGCAGCTTACCGGCTCTCGGCGTCCCCACCGGGGAGCTGCTTTTT.

The chain combines TRBV27 with TRBJ1-5; 10 nucleotides align to TRBD1. The length of the CDR3 is 14 residues. Germline CDR1 is MNHEY and CDR2 is SMNVEV (reference sequence). V trimming: 6 bases; J trimming: 9 bases; junction bases outside the gene matches: 8. CDR3 in amino acids: CASRRTGGSGPQHF. The CDR3 DNA sequence: TGTGCCAGCAGGCGGACAGGGGGGTCGGGGCCCCAGCATTTT.

The sample holds a few counts of this clone. This chain connects TRBV30 to TRBJ2-7, with 10 bases identical to TRBD2. The CDR3 runs to 14 residues. The V gene's germline CDR1 is GTSNPN and CDR2 SVGIG (reference sequence). Trimming cost V 2 bases and J 2 bases; bases outside gene matches: 3. CDR3 coding DNA: TGTGCCTGGAGTAGGACTAGCGGACCCTACGAGCAGTACTTC. Its protein product is CAWSRTSGPYEQYF.

The rearrangement uses TRBV7-2 and TRBJ1-5, with D maybe TRBD1 (6 bases). CDR1 is SGHTA and CDR2 is FQGNSA in the germline V gene. The CDR3 is 15 residues long. The V end lost 4 bases, the J end lost 6 bases, and 16 bases lay between the germline ends. The CDR3, as DNA: TGTGCCAGCAGCTCTAGAGGGGGGTCGGGTCAGCCCCAGCATTTT. It translates to CASSSRGGSGQPQHF.

CDR3 in DNA: TGTGCCAGCAGCTCAGGGGGGCCAGCCCAAGAGACCCAGTACTTC. The encoded protein is CASSSGGPAQETQYF. V usage is TRBV7-8 and J usage is TRBJ2-5; D possibly corresponds to TRBD1 (7 bases). CDR1 is SGHVS, CDR2 FQNEAQ, per germline. The CDR3 loop spans 15 amino acids. Trimming removed 4 bases at V and 1 base at J, with 13 bases between.

V gene TRBV7-2 combines with J gene TRBJ2-7; D is uncertain. CDR1 is SGHTA and CDR2 is FQGNSA in the germline V gene. The CDR3 loop spans 15 amino acids. Trimming shortened V by 2 bases and J by 4 bases, and 15 bases separated the two germline ends. The CDR3 protein is CASSLLGQVIYEQYF. CDR3 coding DNA: TGTGCCAGCAGCTTATTGGGCCAGGTGATATACGAGCAGTACTTC.

The chain employs TRBV6-5 and TRBJ1-3; D remains ambiguous. Germline V CDR1 and CDR2: MNHEY, SVGAGI. The CDR3 loop spans 15 amino acids. Trimming removed 3 bases at V and 0 bases at J, with 9 bases between. This CDR3 is CASSYRRSSGNTIYF. CDR3 nucleotides: TGTGCCAGCAGTTATCGGCGGTCCTCTGGAAACACCATATATTTT.

The sample holds a few counts of this clone. The rearrangement joins TRBV7-9 to TRBJ2-5; D possibly uses TRBD1 or TRBD2 (5 bases each). V dropped 1 base and J dropped 1 base, with 10 bases sitting between them. CDR3 length equals 15 residues. CDR1 is SEHNR, CDR2 FQNEAQ, per germline (reference sequence). CDR3 nucleotide sequence: TGTGCCAGCAGCTTAGTGTGGGGGATCCAAGAGACCCAGTACTTC. It translates to CASSLVWGIQETQYF.

V is TRBV7-3 and J is TRBJ2-5; D gene unclear. The V end lost 4 bases, the J end lost 5 bases, and 14 bases lay between the germline ends. Looked up from germline, CDR1 is SGHTA and CDR2 is FQGTGA. The CDR3 length is 14 residues. This CDR3 reads CASSSDVNAETQYF. In DNA, the CDR3 is TGTGCCAGCAGCTCGGATGTGAATGCGGAGACCCAGTACTTC.

This clone was counted once. The chain is built from TRBV9 and TRBJ2-7; D gene ambiguous. The V gene's germline CDR1 is SGDLS and CDR2 YYNGEE. With 1 base removed from V and 3 bases from J, the gap between germline ends came to 11 bases. This CDR3 is built from 14 residues. The CDR3 sequence is CASSVQPGGYEQYF. The CDR3 DNA sequence: TGTGCCAGCAGCGTACAGCCGGGCGGCTACGAGCAGTACTTC.

V gene TRBV6-5 combines with J gene TRBJ1-2; tentative D call: TRBD1 (5 bases). CDR3 length: 15 amino acids. V was trimmed by 2 bases and J by 2 bases, leaving 12 bases between them. The germline V gene has CDR1 MNHEY and CDR2 SVGAGI. CDR3: CASSYGRGVNYGYTF. CDR3 coding DNA: TGTGCCAGCAGTTACGGCCGGGGGGTCAACTATGGCTACACCTTC.

CDR3 sequence (DNA): TGTGCCAGCAGCCAAGAGGGGGGAGGGGGTCAAGAGACCCAGTACTTC. Encoded protein: CASSQEGGGGQETQYF. V gene TRBV4-2 combines with J gene TRBJ2-5, with D possibly TRBD2 on 7 matching bases. V was pared by 0 bases and J by 2 bases, with 13 bases between. Germline lookup yields CDR1 LGHNA and CDR2 YNFKEQ. The CDR3 consists of 16 residues.

The rearrangement uses TRBV15 and TRBJ2-1; D may be TRBD1 (5 bases). In germline, CDR1 is LNHNV, CDR2 YYDKDF (reference sequence). V lost 4 bases and J 12 bases, leaving 10 bases between the germline ends. The CDR3 contains 11 residues. The CDR3 nucleotides read TGTGCCACCAGCACAGGGATTGTGCAGTTCTTC. It codes for CATSTGIVQFF.

This clone was seen a few times. The rearrangement links TRBV6-5 to TRBJ1-1; D perhaps matches TRBD1 (6 bases). V was pared by 6 bases and J by 1 base, with 9 bases between. This CDR3 region has 13 residues. CDR1 and CDR2 from the germline V gene are MNHEY and SVGAGI. CDR3: CASRATGNTEAFF. The CDR3 nucleotides read TGTGCCAGCAGGGCGACAGGGAACACTGAAGCTTTCTTT.

The rearrangement links TRBV7-2 to TRBJ2-2; 9 bases are a match to TRBD2. The CDR3 contains 15 residues. With 3 bases clipped from V and 6 bases from J, the junction kept 5 bases outside the gene matches. In germline, CDR1 is SGHTA, CDR2 FQGNSA. CDR3 amino acids: CASSFVAGASGELFF. The DNA of the CDR3 is TGTGCCAGCAGCTTCGTAGCGGGAGCTTCCGGGGAGCTGTTTTTT.

This chain uses TRBV10-3 with TRBJ2-5, with D perhaps TRBD1 (5 bases). The CDR3 covers 15 residues. The V gene lost 6 bases and the J gene lost 4 bases, with 18 bases spanning the gap. Per the germline V gene, CDR1 is ENHRY and CDR2 is SYGVKD. CDR3 loop: CAISADSGQRETQYF. CDR3 nucleotide sequence: TGTGCCATCAGCGCGGATTCAGGGCAGCGAGAGACCCAGTACTTC.

This clone has a single count. The CDR3 protein is CASSLRAGTGVNTEAFF. The DNA for the CDR3 is TGTGCCAGCAGCTTACGAGCCGGGACAGGGGTGAACACTGAAGCTTTCTTT. The chain uses TRBV7-3 and TRBJ1-1, with 10 bases identical to TRBD1. V was pared by 2 bases and J by 0 bases, with 6 bases of the junction left unmatched. This CDR3 contains 17 residues. Germline assignment: CDR1 SGHTA and CDR2 FQGTGA.

The chain combines TRBV6-1 with TRBJ2-2; D possibly corresponds to TRBD1 (5 bases). The germline CDR1 and CDR2 sequences are MNHNS and SASEGT. The ends were cut back, 5 bases at V and 11 bases at J, with 18 bases in the middle. This CDR3 has 14 residues. The CDR3 region is CASSLQEGFGELFF. For the CDR3, the DNA is TGTGCCAGCAGTTTACAGGAAGGATTCGGAGAGCTGTTTTTT.